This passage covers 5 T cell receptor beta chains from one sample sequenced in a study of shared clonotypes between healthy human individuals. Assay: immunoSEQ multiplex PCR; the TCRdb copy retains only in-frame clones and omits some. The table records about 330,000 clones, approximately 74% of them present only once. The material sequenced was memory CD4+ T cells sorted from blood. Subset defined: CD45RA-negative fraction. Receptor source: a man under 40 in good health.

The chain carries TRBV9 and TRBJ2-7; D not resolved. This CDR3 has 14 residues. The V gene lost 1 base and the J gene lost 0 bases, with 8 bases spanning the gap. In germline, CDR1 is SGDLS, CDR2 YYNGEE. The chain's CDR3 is CASSVRESSYEQYF. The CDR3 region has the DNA TGTGCCAGCAGCGTAAGGGAAAGCTCCTACGAGCAGTACTTC.

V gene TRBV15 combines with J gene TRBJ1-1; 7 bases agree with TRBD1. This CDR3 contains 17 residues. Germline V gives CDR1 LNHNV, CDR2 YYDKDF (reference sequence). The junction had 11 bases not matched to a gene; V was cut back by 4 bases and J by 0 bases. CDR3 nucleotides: TGTGCCACCAGCATCCGGGACAGTAGAAGAATGAACACTGAAGCTTTCTTT. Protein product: CATSIRDSRRMNTEAFF. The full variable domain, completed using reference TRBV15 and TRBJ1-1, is DAMVIQNPRYQVTQFGKPVTLSCSQTLNHNVMYWYQQKSSQAPKLLFHYYDKDFNNEADTPDNFQSRRPNTSFCFLDIRSPGLGDTAMYLCATSIRDSRRMNTEAFFGQGTRLTVV.

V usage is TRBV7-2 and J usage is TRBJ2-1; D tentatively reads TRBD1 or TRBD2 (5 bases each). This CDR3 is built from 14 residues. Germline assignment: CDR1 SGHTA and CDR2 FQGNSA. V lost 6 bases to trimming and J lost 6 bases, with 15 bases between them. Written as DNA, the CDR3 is TGTGCCAGCAGTCCCGACACGGGGCGCAATGAGCAGTTCTTC. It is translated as CASSPDTGRNEQFF.

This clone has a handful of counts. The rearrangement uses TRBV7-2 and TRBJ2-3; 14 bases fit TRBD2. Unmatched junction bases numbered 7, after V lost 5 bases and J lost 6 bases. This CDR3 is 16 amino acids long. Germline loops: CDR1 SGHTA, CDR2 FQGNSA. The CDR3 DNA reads TGTGCCAGCAGCACCAGGACTAGCGGGAGGTGGGATACGCAGTATTTT. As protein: CASSTRTSGRWDTQYF.

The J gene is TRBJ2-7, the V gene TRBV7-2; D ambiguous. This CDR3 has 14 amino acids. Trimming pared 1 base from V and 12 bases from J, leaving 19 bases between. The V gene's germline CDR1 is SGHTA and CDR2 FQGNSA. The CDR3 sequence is CASSLDSLQYRPYF. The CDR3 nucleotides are TGTGCCAGCAGCTTAGATAGCCTACAATACCGTCCGTACTTC.